Here is one T cell receptor (beta chain) with its context. Losses at the gene ends were 5 bases for V and 4 bases for J; bases not matched to a gene: 6. Germline V lookup: CDR1 SGHTA, CDR2 FQGTGA. The CDR3 runs 16 residues. This entry belongs to a study of blood T cell repertoires in COVID-19. Using immunoSEQ multiplex PCR, the repertoire was profiled, and TCRdb retains in-frame clones only, with some absent. The table records 50,000 to 60,000 clones, 90% to 95% of them present only once. Material for sequencing was peripheral blood. The receptor was derived from a woman older than 75 with acute or convalescent COVID-19. The V call is TRBV7-3, the J call TRBJ2-3; 13 positions agree with TRBD2. CDR3 region: CASSPGLAGASDTQYF. The CDR3 DNA reads as TGTGCCAGCAGCCCAGGACTAGCGGGAGCTTCAGATACGCAGTATTTT.